The TCR beta chain under discussion was sequenced for a study of blood T cell repertoires in COVID-19. V dropped 1 base and J dropped 1; count of bases not matched to a gene: 4. The CDR3 spans 16 residues. From germline, CDR1 is SGHRS and CDR2 YFSETQ. In the study's own analysis: Reference gene primer amplification gave nucleated cell count estimates. Assay: immunoSEQ multiplex PCR; the TCRdb copy retains only in-frame clones and omits some. The V and J calls and clone size were taken over from that table, and D and trimming were inferred from the DNA. The table lists around 170,000 clones, around 80% of them singletons.

The chain recombines TRBV5-1 with TRBJ2-2, with TRBD2 matching 7 bases. Sequenced: peripheral blood. This receptor was identified in a woman older than 75 with COVID-19, enrolled during active disease. The CDR3 here is CASSLYTGGNTGELFF. The CDR3 nucleotides read TGCGCCAGCAGCTTGTATACGGGGGGGAACACCGGGGAGCTGTTTTTT.